The 10 T cell receptor beta chains below all came from one sample that was sequenced in a study of shared clonotypes between healthy human individuals. The table came from immunoSEQ multiplex PCR; TCRdb's copy has only in-frame clones and leaves some out. Of around 2.1 million clones in the sample, 90% to 97% were seen once. The specimen sequenced was naive CD4+ T cells sorted from blood. Noted subset: CD45RA+ positively selected. These TCRs come from a man aged 18 to 29 in good health.

This clone was seen just once. This chain joins TRBV5-4 and TRBJ2-1; 16 bases fit TRBD2. The CDR3 has 19 residues. Germline V gene sequence: CDR1 SGHNT, CDR2 YYREEE (reference sequence). The ends lost 6 bases at V and 1 base at J; junction bases unmatched: 10. The CDR3 protein is CASNLGTSGGVRSYNEQFF. CDR3 bases: TGTGCCAGCAACCTAGGGACTAGCGGGGGGGTAAGATCCTACAATGAGCAGTTCTTC.

Worth noting for this clone: Relative to the germline gene, one junction end is altered; a read error may explain this. This rearrangement joins TRBV2 to TRBJ2-7; a weak D match, TRBD1 (6 bases). This CDR3 comprises 13 residues. From germline, CDR1 is SNHLY and CDR2 FYNNEI. CDR3 residues: CASSEGAGVFPDF. The CDR3 nucleotides read TGTGCCAGCAGTGAGGGGGCAGGCGTGTTTCCGGACTTC. Using reference TRBV2 and TRBJ2-7 for the parts outside the CDR3, the full variable domain is EPEVTQTPSHQVTQMGQEVILRCVPISNHLYFYWYRQILGQKVEFLVSFYNNEISEKSEIFDDQFSVERPDGSNFTLKIRSTKLEDSAMYFCASSEGAGVFPDFGPGTRLTVT.

The chain has TRBV7-3 and TRBJ2-7; TRBD2 aligns across 11 bases. Germline V gene sequence: CDR1 SGHTA, CDR2 FQGTGA. The CDR3 extends over 14 amino acids. V trimming: 4 bases; J trimming: 6 bases; junction bases outside the gene matches: 5. This chain's CDR3 is CASSSSGLAVEQYF. The CDR3 DNA reads as TGTGCCAGCAGCTCTTCGGGACTAGCGGTCGAGCAGTACTTC.

The genes are TRBV7-9 and TRBJ2-7, with TRBD2 identical over 7 bases. From germline, CDR1 is SEHNR and CDR2 FQNEAQ (reference sequence). This CDR3 region has 17 residues. The ends lost 4 bases at V and 1 base at J; junction bases unmatched: 13. CDR3 residues: CASSSQAGLADSYEQYF. CDR3 DNA: TGTGCCAGCAGCTCACAAGCAGGGCTAGCGGATTCCTACGAGCAGTACTTC.

The rearrangement links TRBV29-1 to TRBJ2-6; D is perhaps TRBD1 (6 bases). The CDR3 has 14 amino acids. V was trimmed by 6 bases and J by 4 bases, leaving 13 bases between them. Germline V gene data show CDR1 as SQVTM and CDR2 as ANQGSEA. CDR3 sequence: CSVSTGSGANVLTF. In DNA form, the CDR3 reads TGCAGCGTCTCAACAGGGTCCGGGGCCAACGTCCTGACTTTC.

The V gene is TRBV5-1, the J gene TRBJ1-2, with 8 nucleotides matching TRBD1. This CDR3 contains 17 residues. The V gene end was trimmed by 1 base and the J gene end by 2 bases; junction bases not matched to a gene: 10. The germline V gene encodes CDR1 SGHRS and CDR2 YFSETQ. The CDR3 nucleotides read TGCGCCAGCAGCTTGTATCCTACAGGGGGTCTAAACTATGGCTACACCTTC. Encoded protein: CASSLYPTGGLNYGYTF.

The chain carries TRBV5-1 and TRBJ2-1; possibly TRBD1 for D (5 bases). CDR3 length: 17 residues. From germline, CDR1 is SGHRS and CDR2 YFSETQ. V was pared by 0 bases and J by 1 base, with 14 bases between. CDR3 in DNA: TGCGCCAGCAGCTTGGCCACACAGGCGATTTCCTACAATGAGCAGTTCTTC. It is translated as CASSLATQAISYNEQFF.

The rearrangement links TRBV5-5 to TRBJ2-7; a weak D match, TRBD1 (5 bases). The CDR3 length is 15 residues. From germline, CDR1 is SGHKS and CDR2 YYEKEE (reference sequence). The V gene lost 1 base and the J gene lost 3 bases, with 14 bases spanning the gap. CDR3 in amino acids: CASSLRAGSSYEQYF. Written as DNA, the CDR3 is TGTGCCAGCAGCTTGCGGGCAGGGTCGAGCTACGAGCAGTACTTC.

This clone was detected once. In nucleotides, the CDR3 is TGTGCCAGCAGTGAATTGGACAGCTCCTACGAGCAGTACTTC. Translation gives CASSELDSSYEQYF. This chain uses TRBV6-1 with TRBJ2-7; maybe TRBD1 (6 bases). CDR3 length equals 14 residues. Per the germline V gene, CDR1 is MNHNS and CDR2 is SASEGT. V lost 2 bases to trimming and J lost 0 bases, with 8 bases between them.

The chain combines TRBV7-8 with TRBJ1-4, with a possible D match to TRBD1 (5 bases). The ends were cut back, 3 bases at V and 5 bases at J, with 10 bases in the middle. The CDR3 length is 14 residues. CDR1 is SGHVS, CDR2 FQNEAQ, per germline. The CDR3 DNA is TGTGCCAGCAGCTTTTTCCAGGGAAATGAAAAACTGTTTTTT. Protein: CASSFFQGNEKLFF.